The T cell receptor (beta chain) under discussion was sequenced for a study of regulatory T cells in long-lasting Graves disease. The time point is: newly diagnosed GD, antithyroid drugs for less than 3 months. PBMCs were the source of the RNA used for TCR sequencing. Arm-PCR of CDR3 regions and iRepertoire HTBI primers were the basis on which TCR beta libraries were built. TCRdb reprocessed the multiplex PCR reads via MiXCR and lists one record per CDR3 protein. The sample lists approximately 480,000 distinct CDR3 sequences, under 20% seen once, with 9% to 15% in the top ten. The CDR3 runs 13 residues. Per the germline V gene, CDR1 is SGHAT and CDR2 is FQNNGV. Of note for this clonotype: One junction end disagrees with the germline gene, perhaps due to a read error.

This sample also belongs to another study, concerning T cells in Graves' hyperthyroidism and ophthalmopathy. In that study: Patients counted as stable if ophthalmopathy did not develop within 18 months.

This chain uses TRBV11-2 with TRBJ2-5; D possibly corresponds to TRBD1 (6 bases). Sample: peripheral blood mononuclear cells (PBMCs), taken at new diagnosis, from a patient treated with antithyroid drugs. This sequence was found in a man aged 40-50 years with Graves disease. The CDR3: CASSSTGKETQHF. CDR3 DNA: TGTGCCAGCAGCTCTACAGGGAAAGAGACCCAGCACTTC. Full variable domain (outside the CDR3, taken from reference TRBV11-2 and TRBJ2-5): EAGVAQSPRYKIIEKRQSVAFWCNPISGHATLYWYQQILGQGPKLLIQFQNNGVVDDSQLPKDRFSAERLKGVDSTLKIQPAKLEDSAVYLCASSSTGKETQHFGPGTRLLVL.